This TCR beta chain was recorded in a study of T cell clonality in common variable immunodeficiency (dated by TCRdb to the mid-2010s). Broader findings and caveats from the paper: Compared with healthy controls, CVID subjects showed increased TCRbeta clonality (t-test p = 0.018), a feature most characteristic of about a third of subjects. CVID TCRbeta sequences were reported to have fewer deletions and N-nucleotide insertions and to lack highly modified clones with 13 or more V deletions. According to the authors, figuring out what caused the increased clonality in CVID would require sequencing the repertoires of T cell subpopulations. Fewer TCRbeta clones were shared among CVID subjects than among healthy controls (p < 0.0001). Correlations between repertoire features and clinical complications were limited by patient heterogeneity within the CVID cohort. Even though DNA input was equal, the average per sample came to 80,000 to 100,000 unique sequences for controls compared with roughly 30,000 for CVID samples.

Equivalent amounts of genomic DNA from CVID and control samples were used as sequencing input. For every sample, a 60 bp segment covering the rearranged TCRbeta CDR3 region was amplified and then sequenced. The immunoSEQ assay, a bias-corrected multiplex PCR combined with high-throughput sequencing, was used to amplify TCRbeta. On the study's bioinformatics: Every unique nucleotide sequence counted as a clone and was annotated with V, D and J genes, copy number and frequency. Sequences were labeled productive if in frame, and non-productive if out of frame or containing stop codons. As previously described, Shannon's entropy was used to calculate clonality. The predicted amino acid sequences of productive clones were used to derive mean CDR3 Kyte-Doolittle hydropathy. The R hclust function was used to hierarchically cluster scaled V gene usage with Manhattan distance and complete linkage. Clone sharing by CDR3 amino acid sequence was assessed by resampling 12 repertoires per group over 100 rounds. The repertoires were searched for 70 published EBV-specific and 200 to 300 published CMV-specific TCRbeta sequences. A couple of CVID samples yielding fewer than 10,000 sequences were excluded from analysis, leaving a few dozen CVID repertoires. Here the immuneACCESS table is served through TCRdb, limited to in-frame sequences with V and J called. Missing clones are a known gap in these copies; in checked studies unresolved V genes cover under half, and the rest lacks a known reason. The V and J calls and the clone size are those of that table, but D and trimming were determined from the DNA. In this sample, 35,000 to 50,000 clones appear, none counted once only. The biggest ten clones account for under 1.5% of the sample.

Most of the CVID patients and most of the healthy controls were of Caucasian heritage. Heparinized peripheral whole blood samples of about 5 to 8 ml were obtained from each donor. Genomic DNA from adults with common variable immune deficiency (CVID) and from healthy adult controls was the source for sequencing TCRbeta CDR3 repertoires. The control group was made up of around 22 healthy adult volunteers (10 male and 12 female) whose ages ranged from roughly 23 to 70 years, with a mean age of roughly 33. Diluted blood was density-centrifuged over Hypaque 1077 or Ficoll-Paque to isolate peripheral blood mononuclear cells. Unsorted mononuclear cells served as the source of genomic DNA, which was extracted either by Qiagen column purification or by a centrifugation-based method. This clone was counted only a few times. No antigen is known for it. The junction does not match germline at one end; this may be a read error. Other nucleotide sequences in the sample specify the same CDR3.

Sequenced sample: peripheral blood mononuclear cells. This sequence originates from a person between 18 and 75 years old in good health.

The CDR3 corresponds to CASSEATGTGGANTIYF. The sequenced part of the CDR3 DNA is TGTGCCAGCAGTGAAGCAACCGGGACAGGGGGCGCAAACACG. This chain is built from TRBV2 and TRBJ1-3; the central 12 bases match TRBD1. The sequenced fragment ends 3 residues before the CDR3 boundary, so the rest is inferred from the germline J gene. CDR1 and CDR2 (SNHLY, FYNNEI) derive from the germline V gene. Its CDR3 holds 17 amino acids, cysteine through phenylalanine. Sequencing covers 42 bases of the CDR3, shown here with the frame starting at base 1.